The present T cell receptor beta chain was sequenced within a study of STAT3 mutations in large granular lymphocyte leukemia. General observations from the study: In T-cell large granular lymphocyte leukemia, about half of patients showed multiple immunodominant subclonotypes. TCR clonotype switching after therapy occurred in about 30% of the 18 patients.

Sequencing was performed with immunoSEQ multiplex PCR; in TCRdb, only in-frame clones are kept and a portion is missing. Among roughly 1,600 clones listed, roughly 57% were seen once. A remark on this clone: As yet, its antigen is unknown.

The TCR comes from a man in his sixties with T-cell large granular lymphocyte leukemia. Some clones in this sample may be carry-over from other donors' samples. The material sequenced was peripheral blood mononuclear cells.

CDR3 residues: CASSPVQINYGYTF. CDR3 sequence (DNA): TGTGCCAGCAGCCCGGTCCAGATTAACTATGGCTACACCTTC. The genes are TRBV7-9 and TRBJ1-2, with no clear D. The CDR3 consists of 14 residues. V lost 5 bases and J 1 base, leaving 11 bases between the germline ends. Germline CDR1 reads SEHNR; CDR2 reads FQNEAQ (reference sequence).